This is a list of T cell receptor beta chains from one sample in a study of cytomegalovirus exposure and HLA in healthy donors. TCRdb's copy holds only in-frame clones and misses some; the assay was immunoSEQ multiplex PCR. The table has fewer than 250,000 clones, around 79% seen once. The sequenced sample was PBMCs. These receptors were collected from a woman in her late teens or twenties in good health and CMV-seronegative. CDR3s include the opening cysteine and the closing phenylalanine or tryptophan. Fields, in order: J gene, clone size, CDR3 length, V gene, D gene, CDR3 protein, CDR3 DNA. D genes are given only for firm matches. Clone size, where shown, is once, few, many, or a class for clones that have expanded.

TRBJ1-5,few,15,TRBV2,-,CASIGGGHYNQPQHF,TGTGCCAGCATAGGTGGGGGACACTACAATCAGCCCCAGCATTTT
TRBJ1-2,few,12,TRBV7-2,TRBD1,CASSPTGDGYTF,TGTGCCAGCAGCCCGACAGGGGATGGCTACACCTTC
TRBJ2-2,-,16,TRBV4-1,TRBD2,CASSLPSGANTGELFF,TGCGCCAGCAGCCTCCCTAGCGGGGCGAACACCGGGGAGCTGTTTTTT
TRBJ2-3,-,15,TRBV5-5,-,CASSLGGLSTDTQYF,TGTGCCAGCAGCTTGGGTGGGCTCAGCACAGATACGCAGTATTTT
TRBJ2-5,-,14,TRBV10-3,TRBD2,CAINEREGQETQYF,TGTGCCATCAACGAGCGGGAGGGACAAGAGACCCAGTACTTC
TRBJ2-7,-,14,TRBV9,-,CASSVAGGNYEQYF,TGTGCCAGCAGCGTAGCTGGGGGGAACTACGAGCAGTACTTC
TRBJ2-7,-,14,TRBV2,TRBD1,CAKKDRDRADEQYF,TGTGCCAAGAAGGACCGGGACAGGGCCGACGAGCAGTACTTC
TRBJ2-5,-,13,TRBV28,-,CASSEGVLETQYF,TGTGCCAGCAGTGAAGGAGTTCTAGAGACCCAGTACTTC
TRBJ2-7,-,14,TRBV9,-,CASSVAPEVREQYF,TGTGCCAGCAGCGTAGCACCCGAGGTACGTGAGCAGTACTTC
TRBJ1-5,-,17,TRBV11-1,-,CASTFCPRQVEDQPQHF,TGTGCCAGCACCTTCTGCCCCCGACAGGTTGAGGATCAGCCCCAGCATTTT
TRBJ1-1,few,14,TRBV6-5,TRBD1,CASSYRGLNTEAFF,TGTGCCAGCAGCTACAGGGGGCTTAACACTGAAGCTTTCTTT
TRBJ2-3,-,16,TRBV5-6,TRBD2,CASSLGLAGRYDTQYF,TGTGCCAGCAGCTTGGGACTAGCGGGACGCTACGATACGCAGTATTTT
TRBJ2-1,-,11,TRBV19,-,CASSPGQEQFF,TGTGCCAGTAGTCCGGGACAAGAGCAGTTCTTC
TRBJ1-5,-,13,TRBV4-1,-,CASSQESFQPQHF,TGCGCCAGCAGCCAAGAAAGCTTCCAGCCCCAGCATTTT
TRBJ1-1,once,12,TRBV5-1,-,CASKGQNTEAFF,TGCGCCAGCAAGGGACAGAACACTGAAGCTTTCTTT
TRBJ2-3,-,17,TRBV4-1,TRBD2,CASSQDGTGGSTDTQYF,TGCGCCAGCAGCCAAGATGGGACGGGAGGAAGCACAGATACGCAGTATTTT
TRBJ2-7,-,14,TRBV10-3,TRBD2,CAAGTSGGSYEQYF,TGTGCCGCTGGGACTAGCGGGGGATCCTACGAGCAGTACTTC
TRBJ2-2,few,16,TRBV5-5,-,CASSLAGFLNTGELFF,TGTGCCAGCAGCTTGGCGGGGTTCTTGAACACCGGGGAGCTGTTTTTT
TRBJ2-5,-,13,TRBV28,-,CASSFNRVETQYF,TGTGCCAGCAGTTTTAACAGGGTCGAGACCCAGTACTTC
TRBJ1-6,-,15,TRBV7-9,TRBD1,CSSSRHRGDNSPLHF,TGTTCCAGCAGCCGACACAGGGGAGATAATTCACCCCTCCACTTT
TRBJ1-1,few,12,TRBV7-2,-,CASSLAQVHAFF,TGTGCCAGCAGCTTAGCACAGGTGCATGCTTTCTTT
TRBJ1-2,-,18,TRBV4-1,TRBD1,CASSHPKSGTGLTYGYTF,TGCGCCAGCAGCCACCCCAAAAGTGGGACAGGGCTAACCTATGGCTACACCTTC
TRBJ1-2,-,13,TRBV28,TRBD1,CASRDRGPFGYTF,TGTGCCAGCAGGGACAGGGGGCCTTTTGGCTACACCTTC
TRBJ2-7,-,15,TRBV7-2,-,CASSLTGLFSYEQYF,TGTGCCAGCAGCTTAACGGGACTTTTTTCCTACGAGCAGTACTTC
TRBJ1-4,-,18,TRBV30,TRBD1,CAFHDPFRDREDNEKLFF,TGTGCCTTCCATGACCCCTTCCGTGACAGGGAGGATAATGAAAAACTGTTTTTT
TRBJ2-5,-,16,TRBV5-1,TRBD2,CASSTRLAGNQETQYF,TGCGCCAGCAGCACTCGACTAGCGGGGAACCAAGAGACCCAGTACTTC
TRBJ1-3,once,14,TRBV30,-,CAWNGGNSGNTIYF,TGTGCCTGGAATGGGGGGAACTCTGGAAACACCATATATTTT
TRBJ2-3,-,17,TRBV7-9,TRBD2,CASSTTSGAPSTDTQYF,TGTGCCAGCAGCACTACTAGCGGGGCTCCTAGCACAGATACGCAGTATTTT
TRBJ2-1,-,16,TRBV5-1,TRBD2,CASSLGSGLPIDQQFF,TGCGCCAGCAGCTTAGGTAGCGGGCTCCCCATCGACCAGCAGTTCTTC
TRBJ2-5,-,17,TRBV5-1,TRBD2,CASSLDRQRGGQETQYF,TGCGCCAGCAGCTTGGACAGGCAGCGGGGGGGCCAAGAGACCCAGTACTTC
TRBJ2-2,-,14,TRBV29-1,-,CSVWSSWNTGELFF,TGCAGCGTTTGGTCTAGCTGGAACACCGGGGAGCTGTTTTTT
TRBJ1-4,once,17,TRBV7-9,-,CASSLRQGSPANEKLFF,TGTGCCAGCAGCTTAAGACAAGGAAGCCCAGCTAATGAAAAACTGTTTTTT
TRBJ2-7,-,15,TRBV6-6,TRBD1,CASSYGQGAGYEQYF,TGTGCCAGCAGTTACGGACAGGGGGCGGGCTACGAGCAGTACTTC